The present T cell receptor beta chain was sequenced within a study of T cell repertoires in cytomegalovirus infection. In the study overall: Recently identified HLA-C-restricted CMV epitopes and well-studied HLA-B-restricted CMV epitopes were used by the study. Study-wide results and limits: Accumulated public TCR beta family frequency recognized individuals carrying CMV together with the relevant HLA.

CDR3 length equals 14 residues. V was pared by 6 bases and J by 6 bases, with 17 bases between. Germline CDR1 SGHTA, CDR2 FQGNSA. With respect to this clonotype: The antigen is not known.

TCRdb fed the reads into MiXCR, producing one record per CDR3 protein. This sample carries approximately 270,000 distinct CDR3 sequences, about 20% of them seen once, and the ten largest clones take approximately 19%. The source material was cultured PBMCs, sampled from culture after CMV antigen stimulation. This TCR was sampled from a human donor in good health (CMV status not recorded). Some clones in this sample may be carry-over from other donors' samples. The genes are TRBV7-2 and TRBJ1-2, with D hard to call. DNA for the CDR3: TGTGCCAGCAGGGAGGACGCGTACGCCGATGGCTACACCTTC. It codes for CASREDAYADGYTF.